These 20 T cell receptor beta chains were sequenced from one sample in a study of T cells in Graves' hyperthyroidism and ophthalmopathy. The investigators amplified TCR beta CDR3 regions from RNA transcripts. A first-round RT-PCR of the TCR CDR3 used the HTBI primer set. Using its own MiXCR run on the multiplex PCR reads, TCRdb lists one record per CDR3 protein. The sample includes 500,000 to 750,000 distinct CDR3 sequences, 35% to 55% of them seen just once. The sample comprised peripheral blood or thyroid tissue (not recorded which). These receptors all come from a woman aged 18-35 years with Graves' hyperthyroidism.

The chain employs TRBV20-1 and TRBJ2-3; no reliable D call. V was shortened by 3 bases and J by 7 bases, with 5 bases between the two germline ends. The CDR3 runs to 10 residues. Germline values: CDR1 DFQATT, CDR2 SNEGSKA (reference sequence). CDR3 sequence reads: CSASPNTQYF. The CDR3 DNA reads as TGCAGTGCTAGCCCTAATACGCAGTATTTT.

At least ten counts were recorded for this clonotype. The rearrangement joins TRBV2 to TRBJ2-7, with 9 nucleotides matching TRBD1. The CDR3 consists of 14 residues. Trimming removed 6 bases from V and 4 bases from J; junction bases left unmatched: 7. Germline lookup yields CDR1 SNHLY and CDR2 FYNNEI. CDR3 DNA: TGTGCCAGCAGGCGAGCCGGGACAGGGTACGAGCAGTACTTC. Protein: CASRRAGTGYEQYF.

At least ten counts were recorded for this clonotype. The chain is built from TRBV12-3 or TRBV12-4 and TRBJ2-7, with D possibly matching TRBD1 (5 bases). The CDR3 runs 13 residues. V gave up 5 bases and J gave up 3 bases, with 11 bases separating them. CDR3 in amino acids: CASSPPRVYEQYF. The CDR3 DNA is TGTGCCAGCAGTCCCCCCAGGGTCTACGAGCAGTACTTC.

The V call is TRBV29-1, the J call TRBJ1-5, with 9 bases lining up with TRBD1. The CDR3 length is 14 residues. In germline, CDR1 is SQVTM, CDR2 ANQGSEA. V lost 5 bases and J lost 1; bases outside the gene matches: 3. CDR3 amino acids: CSVRQGGSNQPQHF. The CDR3 region has the DNA TGCAGCGTTCGACAGGGGGGCAGCAATCAGCCCCAGCATTTT.

Ten or more counts support this clonotype. This sequence joins TRBV7-2 and TRBJ2-7; D not certain. The CDR3 loop spans 13 amino acids. Trimming left V 2 bases short and J 1 base short, with 6 bases between. Germline V gene data show CDR1 as SGHTA and CDR2 as FQGNSA. CDR3 coding DNA: TGTGCCAGCAGCTTATGGGGTTCCTACGAGCAGTACTTC. Amino acid sequence: CASSLWGSYEQYF.

This sequence joins TRBV7-4 and TRBJ2-7; TRBD2 agrees at 13 bases. The trim removed 6 bases at V and 3 bases at J, leaving 8 bases unmatched. The CDR3 extends over 16 amino acids. From germline, CDR1 is SGHVT and CDR2 SQSDAQ. The CDR3: CASRVGTSGIGYEQYF. DNA of the CDR3: TGTGCCAGCAGGGTGGGGACTAGCGGGATTGGCTACGAGCAGTACTTC.

A single count supports this clonotype. V gene TRBV4-3 combines with J gene TRBJ2-7; possible D gene TRBD1, 6 bases. With 0 bases removed from V and 2 bases from J, the gap between germline ends came to 11 bases. Germline-derived CDR1 and CDR2 are LGHNA and YSLEER. CDR3 length: 15 residues. The CDR3 protein is CASSQDSQGPYEQYF. CDR3 bases: TGCGCCAGCAGCCAAGATTCACAGGGACCCTACGAGCAGTACTTC.

V usage is TRBV7-9 and J usage is TRBJ1-1; D gene unclear. Trimming cost V 1 base and J 4 bases, with 19 bases left between them. CDR1 and CDR2 from the germline V gene are SEHNR and FQNEAQ (reference sequence). The CDR3 runs to 17 residues. CDR3 nucleotides: TGTGCCAGCAGCTTAGACGGATACCTGACGTTGCGCACTGAAGCTTTCTTT. Its translation: CASSLDGYLTLRTEAFF.

This clonotype was picked up many times. V gene TRBV7-3 combines with J gene TRBJ2-1; 7 bases line up with TRBD1. The CDR3 runs 13 residues. CDR1 is SGHTA, CDR2 FQGTGA, per germline. Germline trimming cut 2 bases from V and 9 bases from J; bases unmatched to any gene: 4. The DNA of the CDR3 is TGTGCCAGCAGCTTAGACAGGGAAGGTGAGCAGTTCTTC. It codes for CASSLDREGEQFF.

The chain has TRBV20-1 and TRBJ1-1; no clear D. The CDR3 covers 12 residues. Germline V gene sequence: CDR1 DFQATT, CDR2 SNEGSKA (reference sequence). V dropped 1 base and J dropped 5 bases, with 8 bases sitting between them. This CDR3 is CSARGRETEAFF. The CDR3 DNA sequence: TGCAGTGCTAGAGGGAGGGAAACTGAAGCTTTCTTT.

Many counts were recorded for this clonotype. The rearrangement links TRBV27 to TRBJ1-2; D gene unclear. This CDR3 is built from 12 residues. Germline lookup yields CDR1 MNHEY and CDR2 SMNVEV (reference sequence). Trimming cost V 7 bases and J 7 bases, with 13 bases left between them. In nucleotides, the CDR3 is TGTGCCAGCACGAGGAGTTGGGGTGGCTACACCTTC. This gives the protein CASTRSWGGYTF.

The chain combines TRBV29-1 with TRBJ2-6, with TRBD2 as a possible D gene (6 bases). This CDR3 is 15 amino acids long. Germline V gene lookup returns CDR1 SQVTM and CDR2 ANQGSEA. Trimming removed 7 bases from V and 4 bases from J, with 17 bases in between. As DNA, the CDR3 is TGCAGCGATAGCGGACTAACTTGGGGGGCCAACGTCCTGACTTTC. Translation: CSDSGLTWGANVLTF.

A note on this clonotype: No conserved phenylalanine or tryptophan is present at the end of the CDR3, so a read error is the likely explanation. The V call is TRBV19, the J call TRBJ1-5; D call uncertain. Trimming cost V 5 bases and J 6 bases, with 14 bases left between them. CDR3 length: 14 residues. Germline V gene sequence: CDR1 LNHDA, CDR2 SQIVND (reference sequence). CDR3 sequence: CASSASGLTQPQHL. The CDR3, as DNA: TGTGCCAGTAGTGCTAGCGGGCTCACTCAGCCCCAGCATCTT.

This clonotype was counted at least ten times. The chain has TRBV20-1 and TRBJ2-2; TRBD2 agrees at 8 bases. Germline assignment: CDR1 DFQATT and CDR2 SNEGSKA (reference sequence). The CDR3 is 15 amino acids. The ends lost 1 base at V and 1 base at J; junction bases unmatched: 2. As DNA, the CDR3 is TGCAGTGCTAGAGGTCTAGCGGGGAACACCGGGGAGCTGTTTTTT. Protein: CSARGLAGNTGELFF.

This clonotype has a handful of counts. The rearrangement joins TRBV29-1 to TRBJ2-5; a possible D gene is TRBD1 (5 bases). V lost 2 bases to trimming and J lost 1 base, with 8 bases between them. This CDR3 is built from 13 residues. Germline V gene lookup returns CDR1 SQVTM and CDR2 ANQGSEA. CDR3 coding DNA: TGCAGCGTTGAAAAGGGGCTCCAAGAGACCCAGTACTTC. Translation gives CSVEKGLQETQYF.

CDR3 sequence: CTTSESDSSSGYTF. The CDR3 DNA reads as TGTACCACCAGTGAGTCTGACAGCTCCTCTGGGTACACCTTC. The chain carries TRBV10-3 and TRBJ1-2; possibly TRBD1 for D (5 bases). This CDR3 is built from 14 residues. Germline-derived CDR1 and CDR2 are ENHRY and SYGVKD.

This clonotype was recorded at least ten times. The chain carries TRBV7-8 and TRBJ1-5; TRBD1 aligns across 7 bases. J lost 6 bases, V lost 5 bases, and 7 bases had no gene match. The CDR3 contains 14 residues. In germline, CDR1 is SGHVS, CDR2 FQNEAQ. In nucleotides, the CDR3 is TGTGCCAGCAGCGAGCGACAGGGTCCTCAGCCCCAGCATTTT. It encodes CASSERQGPQPQHF.

Comment on this clonotype: A much larger clone sits a single nucleotide away, making a read error possible. The V gene is TRBV7-9, the J gene TRBJ2-3, with D maybe TRBD1 (5 bases). The CDR3 covers 15 residues. Germline CDR1 is SEHNR and CDR2 is FQNEAQ (reference sequence). As DNA, the CDR3 is TGTACCAGCAGCGAGATTCTTAGGGGCCCAGATACGCAGTATTTT. Its translation is CTSSEILRGPDTQYF.

There are many counts of this clonotype. This chain uses TRBV29-1 with TRBJ1-1; D is ambiguous. The CDR3 contains 12 residues. V gave up 0 bases and J gave up 4 bases, with 6 bases separating them. Germline CDR1 is SQVTM and CDR2 is ANQGSEA. Written as DNA, the CDR3 is TGCAGCGTTGAAGATCTCGTCACTGAAGCTTTCTTT. Its translation: CSVEDLVTEAFF. The whole variable domain, remainder taken from reference TRBV29-1 and TRBJ1-1, is SAVISQKPSRDICQRGTSLTIQCQVDSQVTMMFWYRQQPGQSLTLIATANQGSEATYESGFVIDKFPISRPNLTFSTLTVSNMSPEDSSIYLCSVEDLVTEAFFGQGTRLTVV.

The V gene is TRBV2, the J gene TRBJ1-1, with D unresolved. The CDR3 is 18 amino acids. The germline CDR1 and CDR2 sequences are SNHLY and FYNNEI. V lost 8 bases to trimming and J lost 4 bases, with 29 bases between them. The CDR3 is CASSPESRVGRLGTEAFF. The CDR3 DNA reads TGTGCCAGCTCACCTGAAAGTCGGGTCGGTCGACTAGGCACTGAAGCTTTCTTT.